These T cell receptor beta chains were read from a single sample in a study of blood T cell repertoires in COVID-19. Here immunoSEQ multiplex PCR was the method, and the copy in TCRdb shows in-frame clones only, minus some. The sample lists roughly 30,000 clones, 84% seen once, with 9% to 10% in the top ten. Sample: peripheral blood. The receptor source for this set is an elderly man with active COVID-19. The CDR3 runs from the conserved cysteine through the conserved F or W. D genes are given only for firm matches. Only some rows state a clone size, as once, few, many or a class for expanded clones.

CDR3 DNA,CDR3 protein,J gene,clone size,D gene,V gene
TGTGCCAGTAGTATCCGACTAGCGGGGATATACAATGAGCAGTTCTTC,CASSIRLAGIYNEQFF,TRBJ2-1,few,TRBD2,TRBV19
TGTGCCAGCTCACCCCAGGGACAGTCGAACACCGGGGAGCTGTTTTTT,CASSPQGQSNTGELFF,TRBJ2-2,.,TRBD1,TRBV18
TGTGCCAGCAGGGCCGACGCGGGACAGAATAGAGGCTACACCTTC,CASRADAGQNRGYTF,TRBJ1-2,.,TRBD1,TRBV6-5
TGTGCCAGCAGCCTGCAGGGATACTATGGCTACACCTTC,CASSLQGYYGYTF,TRBJ1-2,.,.,TRBV7-2
TGTGCCACCAGCAGACAGGGAATAGGAGAGACCCAGTACTTC,CATSRQGIGETQYF,TRBJ2-5,.,.,TRBV15
TGTGCCAGCAGTTTTGGGGCATCGGCGCAGTATTTT,CASSFGASAQYF,TRBJ2-3,.,.,TRBV27
TGTGCCAGCAGCACAGCAACTAATGAAAAACTGTTTTTT,CASSTATNEKLFF,TRBJ1-4,.,.,TRBV7-9
TGTGCCAGCAGCCAAGATGGAGGAGGGGGCGAAAAACTGTTTTTT,CASSQDGGGGEKLFF,TRBJ1-4,.,TRBD1,TRBV14
TGCGCCAGCAGCCTAGGGGGGACTAGCGTCTCCTACAATGAGCAGTTCTTC,CASSLGGTSVSYNEQFF,TRBJ2-1,.,TRBD2,TRBV5-1
TGCGCCAGCAGCCAAGGGGGACTACCACAAGAGACCCAGTACTTC,CASSQGGLPQETQYF,TRBJ2-5,.,TRBD2,TRBV4-1
TGTGCCAGTAGTACAGGAGGATATGGCTACACCTTC,CASSTGGYGYTF,TRBJ1-2,once,.,TRBV19